The 20 T cell receptor beta chains listed next were all sequenced from one sample in a study of T cell repertoires in cytomegalovirus infection. MiXCR, applied by TCRdb to the reads, yields one record per CDR3 protein. The sample lists about 770,000 distinct CDR3 sequences; about 29% were seen once. These receptors' antigens are unknown. The sample here was cultured CD8+ T cells from PBMCs, taken from culture after CMV antigen stimulation. These receptors all stem from a human donor in good health (CMV status not recorded). Some clones in this sample may be carry-over from other donors' samples.

Comments on this clonotype: Its ends do not fully match the called genes, so a read error is possible. The chain is built from TRBV7-6 and TRBJ2-1; D remains unclear. This CDR3 is built from 13 residues. The germline V gene encodes CDR1 SGHVS and CDR2 FNYEAQ. DNA of the CDR3: TGTGCTAGCAGCTTAGCCCGAGGCGATGAGCAGTTCTTC. This encodes CASSLARGDEQFF.

The rearrangement joins TRBV4-3 to TRBJ2-2; 7 nucleotides line up with TRBD1. Germline V gene sequence: CDR1 LGHNA, CDR2 YSLEER. V shed 1 base and J 2 bases; nucleotides not matched to a gene: 13. The length of the CDR3 is 19 residues. The CDR3 nucleotides are TGCGCCAGCAGCCAAGGGTTATTTGTTGGGGACAGTAACACCGGGGAGCTGTTTTTT. It specifies CASSQGLFVGDSNTGELFF.

The V gene is TRBV29-1, the J gene TRBJ1-1; D gene unclear. V lost 6 bases and J lost 2, with 10 bases in between. Germline V lookup: CDR1 SQVTM, CDR2 ANQGSEA. The CDR3 contains 12 residues. The CDR3 sequence is CSVEDPNTEAFF. CDR3 sequence (DNA): TGCAGCGTGGAGGACCCTAACACTGAAGCTTTCTTT.

V gene TRBV12-3 or TRBV12-4 combines with J gene TRBJ2-6, with 7 bases fitting TRBD1. The ends lost 3 bases at V and 0 bases at J; junction bases unmatched: 5. The length of the CDR3 is 17 residues. The CDR3 nucleotides read TGTGCCAGCAGTTTTGGGACAGCAAACTCTGGGGCCAACGTCCTGACTTTC. It yields the protein CASSFGTANSGANVLTF.

V and J are TRBV5-1 and TRBJ2-1, with 13 bases fitting TRBD2. With 1 base clipped from V and 0 bases from J, the junction kept 7 bases outside the gene matches. This CDR3 has 19 amino acids. The germline gives CDR1 SGHRS, CDR2 YFSETQ. Written as DNA, the CDR3 is TGCGCCAGCAGCTTGTCGGTGGGACTAGCGGGACCCTCCTACAATGAGCAGTTCTTC. Translated: CASSLSVGLAGPSYNEQFF.

This clonotype has ten or more counts. The chain couples TRBV7-2 to TRBJ2-2; D could derive from TRBD1 or TRBD2 (5 bases each). There are 19 residues in the CDR3. V was cut by 1 base and J by 0 bases, with 18 bases left in between. CDR1 is SGHTA and CDR2 is FQGNSA in the germline V gene. The CDR3 DNA follows: TGTGCCAGCAGCTTAGGGGGACCCCTGGCTTGTTCGAACACCGGGGAGCTGTTTTTT. It codes for CASSLGGPLACSNTGELFF.

This clonotype was observed a handful of times. J is TRBJ2-5 and V is TRBV7-9; 9 bases fit TRBD1. Germline assignment: CDR1 SEHNR and CDR2 FQNEAQ (reference sequence). The CDR3 has 13 amino acids. Losses at the gene ends were 10 bases for V and 2 bases for J; bases not matched to a gene: 5. CDR3 protein: CATLTGGQETQYF. In nucleotides, the CDR3 is TGTGCCACCCTGACAGGGGGACAAGAGACCCAGTACTTC.

This rearrangement joins TRBV20-1 to TRBJ2-7; 11 nucleotides agree with TRBD2. The V and J ends lost 2 bases and 2 bases, in that order; junction bases with no gene match: 5. Germline CDR1 DFQATT, CDR2 SNEGSKA (reference sequence). CDR3 size: 15 residues. The CDR3 DNA is TGCAGTGCTAGAAAGACTAGCGGGGTCCCCTACGAGCAGTACTTC. Its translation: CSARKTSGVPYEQYF.

The chain uses TRBV7-9 and TRBJ1-4; TRBD1 matches 11 bases. The CDR3 contains 19 residues. V lost 0 bases to trimming and J lost 8 bases; unmatched junction nucleotides: 14. Germline CDR1 is SEHNR and CDR2 is FQNEAQ (reference sequence). CDR3 sequence (DNA): TGTGCCAGCAGCTTAGCCCCCCGGACAGGGGGCGCGGGAGGGGAAAAACTGTTTTTT. This gives the protein CASSLAPRTGGAGGEKLFF.

The chain carries TRBV3-1 and TRBJ1-6; the D is unclear. The V and J ends lost 0 bases and 3 bases respectively, with 6 bases between them. This CDR3 region has 15 residues. Germline CDR1 LGHDT, CDR2 YNNKEL (reference sequence). The CDR3: CASSQESSYNSPLHF. Here the CDR3 DNA reads TGTGCCAGCAGCCAAGAAAGCAGCTATAATTCACCCCTCCACTTT. The full variable domain, its missing parts supplied by reference TRBV3-1 and TRBJ1-6, is DTAVSQTPKYLVTQMGNDKSIKCEQNLGHDTMYWYKQDSKKFLKIMFSYNNKELIINETVPNRFSPKSPDKAHLNLHINSLELGDSAVYFCASSQESSYNSPLHFGNGTRLTVT.

J is TRBJ2-1 and V is TRBV10-3; 8 bases map to TRBD1. In germline, CDR1 is ENHRY, CDR2 SYGVKD. The CDR3 contains 12 residues. V lost 9 bases, J lost 8 bases, and 6 bases stayed unmatched. The CDR3 sequence: CAIQGARDEQFF. CDR3 nucleotide sequence: TGTGCCATTCAGGGGGCGCGGGATGAGCAGTTCTTC.

A few counts support this clonotype. V usage is TRBV6-1 and J usage is TRBJ2-5; 9 nucleotides align to TRBD2. V trimming: 7 bases; J trimming: 2 bases; junction bases outside the gene matches: 17. This CDR3 is 18 amino acids long. Germline assignment: CDR1 MNHNS and CDR2 SASEGT. In DNA, the CDR3 is TGTGCCAGCACCCCCAAGATCGGAAGCGGGGGGCCTCAAGAGACCCAGTACTTC. Its translation is CASTPKIGSGGPQETQYF.

This clonotype was counted only a few times. J is TRBJ1-6 and V is TRBV7-6, with unresolved D. Per germline, CDR1 SGHVS and CDR2 FNYEAQ. This CDR3 region has 12 residues. Trimming removed 5 bases at V and 10 bases at J, with 9 bases between. This CDR3 is CASSPNRSPLHF. In DNA form, the CDR3 reads TGTGCCAGCAGCCCGAATCGGTCACCCCTCCACTTT.

The rearrangement links TRBV27 to TRBJ2-2; D gene unclear. The germline V and J ends were trimmed by 10 bases and 2 bases, with 11 bases remaining between them. Germline-derived CDR1 and CDR2 are MNHEY and SMNVEV (reference sequence). The CDR3 spans 13 residues. The CDR3 DNA reads as TGTGCCACCGGTAAAACTAACACCGGGGAGCTGTTTTTT. Amino acid sequence: CATGKTNTGELFF.

The chain is built from TRBV12-5 and TRBJ2-7, with unresolved D. The germline V and J ends were trimmed by 2 bases and 5 bases, with 4 bases remaining between them. Germline V gene sequence: CDR1 LGHNT, CDR2 FRNRAP. CDR3 size: 11 residues. DNA of the CDR3: TGTGCTAGTGGTTTGAGCCACGAGCAGTACTTC. Protein: CASGLSHEQYF.

Notes on this clonotype: With a much larger clone just one base away, this may be a read error. V and J are TRBV5-1 and TRBJ2-7; possibly TRBD1 for D (5 bases). The V gene lost 2 bases and the J gene lost 4 bases, with 19 bases spanning the gap. Per germline, CDR1 SGHRS and CDR2 YFSETQ. The CDR3 extends over 16 amino acids. The CDR3 sequence is CASSFLRTKNRYEQYF. The CDR3 nucleotides read TGCGCCAGCAGCTTCCTCAGGACAAAGAATAGGTACGAGCAGTACTTC.

The table lists this clonotype with a few counts. The chain uses TRBV19 and TRBJ2-2; TRBD1 matches 8 bases. The germline CDR1 and CDR2 sequences are LNHDA and SQIVND (reference sequence). V shed 3 bases, J shed 6 bases, and the junction held 6 bases outside the gene matches. The length of the CDR3 is 15 residues. CDR3 protein: CASSIQGAGSGELFF. CDR3 in DNA: TGTGCCAGTAGTATTCAGGGGGCTGGGTCCGGGGAGCTGTTTTTT. Filled out from reference TRBV19 and TRBJ2-2, the complete variable domain reads DGGITQSPKYLFRKEGQNVTLSCEQNLNHDAMYWYRQDPGQGLRLIYYSQIVNDFQKGDIAEGYSVSREKKESFPLTVTSAQKNPTAFYLCASSIQGAGSGELFFGEGSRLTVL.

This sequence joins TRBV7-6 and TRBJ2-1; D is perhaps TRBD2 (6 bases). V was shortened by 1 base and J by 10 bases, with 14 bases between the two germline ends. There are 14 residues in the CDR3. CDR1 is SGHVS and CDR2 is FNYEAQ in the germline V gene. The CDR3 is CASSLGGARREQFF. The CDR3 nucleotides are TGTGCCAGCAGCTTAGGCGGGGCCCGGCGGGAGCAGTTCTTC.

The chain links TRBV19 to TRBJ2-7, with 7 positions matching TRBD2. Germline-derived CDR1 and CDR2 are LNHDA and SQIVND (reference sequence). This CDR3 spans 13 amino acids. The V gene end was trimmed by 1 base and the J gene end by 3 bases; junction bases not matched to a gene: 0. CDR3 nucleotides: TGTGCCAGTAGTATAGTAGCGGGCTACGAGCAGTACGTC. This gives the protein CASSIVAGYEQYV.

V gene TRBV6-6 combines with J gene TRBJ2-3, with D possibly matching TRBD2 (5 bases). The CDR3 is made up of 15 amino acids. The ends were cut back, 2 bases at V and 2 bases at J, with 11 bases in the middle. Germline V CDR1 and CDR2: MNHNY, SVGAGI (reference sequence). This chain's CDR3 is CASSYGAESTDTQYF. CDR3 nucleotides: TGTGCCAGCAGTTACGGAGCGGAGTCCACAGATACGCAGTATTTT.